This TCR beta chain stems from a study of glioma-infiltrating T cells. This clonotype has a count of ten or more. Its antigen is as yet unknown. TCR alpha and beta CDR3 regions were amplified from RNA using iRepertoire nested multiplex PCR. TCRdb independently ran MiXCR on the multiplex PCR reads; one entry per CDR3 protein. The table has tens of thousands of distinct CDR3 sequences, about 25% seen once. General study results and limits: Tissue-blood divergence was below expectation in non-neoplastic patients, above in gliomas.

Material for sequencing was glioma tissue, nonneoplastic brain tissue, or PBMCs (not recorded which). The receptor's source is a human donor with low-grade glioma or glioblastoma, undergoing nonglioma brain surgery, or in good health (not recorded which).

CDR3 loop: CASSGTGGGEQFF. The CDR3 DNA reads TGTGCCAGCTCCGGGACAGGGGGCGGAGAGCAGTTCTTC. The J gene is TRBJ2-1, the V gene TRBV10-3; 12 bases are a match to TRBD1. Trimming removed 10 bases from V and 10 bases from J; junction bases left unmatched: 8. The CDR3 loop spans 13 amino acids. Germline V gene data show CDR1 as ENHRY and CDR2 as SYGVKD.